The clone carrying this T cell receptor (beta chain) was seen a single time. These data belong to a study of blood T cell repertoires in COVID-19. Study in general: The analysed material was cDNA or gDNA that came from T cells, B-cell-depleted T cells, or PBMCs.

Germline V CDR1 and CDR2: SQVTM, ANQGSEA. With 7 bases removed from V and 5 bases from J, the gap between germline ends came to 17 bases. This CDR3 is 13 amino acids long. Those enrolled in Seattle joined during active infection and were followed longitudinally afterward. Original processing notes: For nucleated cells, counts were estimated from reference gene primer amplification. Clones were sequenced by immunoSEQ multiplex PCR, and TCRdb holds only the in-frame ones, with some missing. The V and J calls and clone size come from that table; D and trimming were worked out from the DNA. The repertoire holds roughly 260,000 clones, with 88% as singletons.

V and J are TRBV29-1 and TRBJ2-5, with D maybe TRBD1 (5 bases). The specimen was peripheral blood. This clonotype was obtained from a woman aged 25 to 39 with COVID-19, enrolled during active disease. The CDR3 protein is CSAGQGLGETQYF. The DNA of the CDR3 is TGCAGCGCTGGGCAGGGTTTGGGTGAGACCCAGTACTTC.